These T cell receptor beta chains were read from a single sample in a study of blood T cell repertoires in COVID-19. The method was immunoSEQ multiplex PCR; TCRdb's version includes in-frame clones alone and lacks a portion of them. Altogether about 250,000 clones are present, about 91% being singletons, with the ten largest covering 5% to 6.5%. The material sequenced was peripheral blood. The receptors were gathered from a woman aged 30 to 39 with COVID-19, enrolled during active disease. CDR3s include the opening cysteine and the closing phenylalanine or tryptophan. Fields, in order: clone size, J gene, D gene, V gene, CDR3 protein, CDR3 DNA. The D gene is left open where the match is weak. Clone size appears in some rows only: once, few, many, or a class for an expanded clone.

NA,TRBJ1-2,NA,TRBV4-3,CASSHGQPDNYGYTF,TGCGCCAGCAGCCACGGACAGCCTGATAACTATGGCTACACCTTC
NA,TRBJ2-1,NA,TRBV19,CASQTGGTTYNEQFF,TGTGCCAGCCAAACGGGGGGCACCACCTACAATGAGCAGTTCTTC
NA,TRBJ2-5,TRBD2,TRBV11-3,CASSGLAGELDQYF,TGTGCCAGCAGCGGACTAGCGGGAGAATTAGACCAGTACTTC
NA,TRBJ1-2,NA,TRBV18,CASSPASGAPYGYTF,TGTGCCAGCTCGCCGGCCTCAGGGGCACCCTATGGCTACACCTTC
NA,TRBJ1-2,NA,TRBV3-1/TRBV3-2,CASSPMVAGGGYTF,TGTGCCAGCAGCCCCATGGTAGCGGGGGGTGGCTACACCTTC
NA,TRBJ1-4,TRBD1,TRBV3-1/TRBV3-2,CASSLQGVNEKLFF,TGTGCCAGCAGCCTACAGGGGGTTAATGAAAAACTGTTTTTT
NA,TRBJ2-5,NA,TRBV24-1,CATSDRTGEETQYF,TGTGCCACCAGTGATCGTACAGGAGAAGAGACCCAGTACTTC
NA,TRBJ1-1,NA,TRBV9,CASRSGGAHTEAFF,TGTGCCAGCCGGTCTGGGGGGGCTCACACTGAAGCTTTCTTT
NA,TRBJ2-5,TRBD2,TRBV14,CASSQTSGGASQYF,TGTGCCAGCAGCCAGACTAGCGGGGGGGCCTCCCAGTACTTC
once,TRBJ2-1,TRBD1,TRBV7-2,CASSPDRAGYNEQFF,TGTGCCAGCAGCCCTGACAGGGCGGGCTACAATGAGCAGTTCTTC
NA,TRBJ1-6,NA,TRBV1,CTSSQASQGCYSPLHF,TGCACCAGCAGCCAAGCCTCACAGGGTTGCTATTCACCCCTCCACTTT
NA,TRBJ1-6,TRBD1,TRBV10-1,CASRDRGENSPLHF,TGCGCCAGCAGGGACAGGGGAGAGAATTCACCCCTCCACTTT
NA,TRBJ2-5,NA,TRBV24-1,CATSDSIAPQETQYF,TGTGCCACCAGTGATAGCATCGCCCCTCAAGAGACCCAGTACTTC
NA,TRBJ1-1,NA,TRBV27,CASSLGGKNTEAFF,TGTGCCAGCAGTTTAGGGGGGAAGAACACTGAAGCTTTCTTT
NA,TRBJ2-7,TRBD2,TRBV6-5,CASRTSGTLEQYF,TGTGCCAGCAGGACTAGCGGGACCCTTGAGCAGTACTTC
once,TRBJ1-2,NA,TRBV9,CASSEPAFSGYTF,TGTGCCAGCAGCGAACCGGCTTTTAGCGGCTACACCTTC
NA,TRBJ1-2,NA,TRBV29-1,CSVDSRRGYTF,TGCAGCGTTGATAGCCGGAGAGGCTACACCTTC
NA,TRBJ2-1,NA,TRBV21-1,CASSKDWRSSDYNEQFF,TGTGCCAGCAGCAAAGATTGGCGGAGTTCAGATTACAATGAGCAGTTCTTC
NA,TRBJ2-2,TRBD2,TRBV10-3,CAISERSGGTTGELFF,TGTGCCATCAGTGAACGTAGCGGGGGAACCACCGGGGAGCTGTTTTTT
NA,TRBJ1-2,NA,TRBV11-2,CASSWGGLYGYTF,TGTGCCAGCAGCTGGGGCGGCTTATATGGCTACACCTTC
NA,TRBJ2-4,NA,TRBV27,CASSFSRSGAKNIQYF,TGTGCCAGCAGTTTCAGTCGGTCGGGGGCCAAAAACATTCAGTACTTC
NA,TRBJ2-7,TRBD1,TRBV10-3,CAISEDRATPHEQYF,TGTGCCATCAGTGAGGACAGGGCCACCCCCCACGAGCAGTACTTC
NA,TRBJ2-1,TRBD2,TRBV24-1,CATSVSGAYNEQFF,TGTGCCACCAGTGTTAGCGGGGCCTACAATGAGCAGTTCTTC
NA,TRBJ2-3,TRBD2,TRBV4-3,CASSLTTSGTTTDTQYF,TGCGCCAGCAGCCTAACGACTAGCGGGACCACTACAGATACGCAGTATTTT
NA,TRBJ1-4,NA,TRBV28,CASSPYPGGEKLFF,TGTGCCAGCAGTCCTTATCCCGGCGGGGAAAAACTGTTTTTT
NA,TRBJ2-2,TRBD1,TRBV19,CATTGTGNTGELFF,TGTGCCACAACCGGGACAGGTAACACCGGGGAGCTGTTTTTT
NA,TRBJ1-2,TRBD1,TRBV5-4,CASSLPPGQIFYGYTF,TGTGCCAGCAGCCTCCCACCGGGACAGATTTTCTATGGCTACACCTTC
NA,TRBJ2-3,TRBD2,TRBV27,CASSYLAGGLTDTQYF,TGTGCCAGCAGCTATCTAGCGGGGGGGCTCACAGATACGCAGTATTTT
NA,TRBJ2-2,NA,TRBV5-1,CASSLSSRYTGELFF,TGCGCCAGCAGCTTGTCTAGTCGGTACACCGGGGAGCTGTTTTTT
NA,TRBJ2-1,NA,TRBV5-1,CASSVSSGGNYNEQFF,TGCGCCAGCAGCGTATCGAGCGGTGGGAACTACAATGAGCAGTTCTTC
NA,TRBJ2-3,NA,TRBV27,CARKSSNPDTQYF,TGTGCCAGGAAAAGTAGCAACCCAGATACGCAGTATTTT
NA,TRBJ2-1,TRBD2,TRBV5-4,CASSSQRLAGEFF,TGTGCCAGCAGCTCCCAGAGACTAGCGGGGGAGTTCTTC
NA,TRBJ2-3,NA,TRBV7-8,CASSLDARNTDTQYF,TGTGCCAGCAGCTTAGACGCCAGGAACACAGATACGCAGTATTTT
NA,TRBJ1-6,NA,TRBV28,CASSQPYFSPLHF,TGTGCCAGCAGTCAACCCTATTTTTCACCCCTCCACTTT
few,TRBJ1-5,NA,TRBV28,CASSLRYSNQPQHF,TGTGCCAGCAGTTTACGGTATAGCAATCAGCCCCAGCATTTT
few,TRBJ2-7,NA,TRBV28,CASSLSGEQYF,TGTGCCAGCAGTTTATCGGGAGAGCAGTACTTC
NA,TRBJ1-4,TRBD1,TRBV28,CASSLPAWTGMSNEKLFF,TGTGCCAGCAGTTTACCCGCCTGGACAGGGATGTCTAATGAAAAACTGTTTTTT
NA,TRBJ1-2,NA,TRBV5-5,CASSLNTHYGYTF,TGTGCCAGCAGCTTAAATACTCACTATGGCTACACCTTC
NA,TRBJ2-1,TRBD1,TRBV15,CATSRESGTGSNEQFF,TGTGCCACCAGCAGAGAGTCCGGGACAGGGTCCAATGAGCAGTTCTTC
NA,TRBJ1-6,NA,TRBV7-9,CASSLGRDSPLHF,TGTGCCAGCAGCTTAGGGCGGGATTCACCCCTCCACTTT
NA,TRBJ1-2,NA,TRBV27,CASSFAGNYGYTF,TGTGCCAGCAGTTTCGCAGGGAACTATGGCTACACCTTC
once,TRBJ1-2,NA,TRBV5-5,CASSSGAPLTF,TGTGCCAGCTCGTCAGGGGCCCCCCTCACCTTC
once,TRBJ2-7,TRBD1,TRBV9,CASSVLSTGTDSYEQYF,TGTGCCAGCAGCGTTTTATCTACCGGGACAGATTCCTACGAGCAGTACTTC
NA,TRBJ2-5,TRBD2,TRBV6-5,CASTPGLAGEETQYF,TGTGCCAGCACCCCGGGACTAGCGGGAGAAGAGACCCAGTACTTC